The rows below give T cell receptor beta chains drawn from one sample of a study of siplizumab effects on memory and regulatory T cells. TCRdb's copy holds only in-frame clones and misses some; the assay was immunoSEQ multiplex PCR. The sample shows 70,000 to 95,000 clones, roughly 93% of them seen only once. Sequenced input: CD8+ T cells sorted from blood. The origin of the receptors is a human donor in good health. CDR3s include the opening cysteine and the closing phenylalanine or tryptophan. D genes are given only for firm matches. Rows give clone size only sometimes, using once, few, many, or a class for an expanded clone.

cdr3_nt cdr3_aa clone_size j_call d_call v_call
TGTGCCTGGAGTGTAGGAGTCTCTGGAAACACCATATATTTT CAWSVGVSGNTIYF NA TRBJ1-3 NA TRBV30
TGTGCCAGCAAAGTGACAGGGGGCTGGACTGAAGCTTTCTTT CASKVTGGWTEAFF NA TRBJ1-1 TRBD1 TRBV6-1
TGCGCCAGCAGCCCAGGGACGGAAGCCTACGAGCAGTACTTC CASSPGTEAYEQYF NA TRBJ2-7 NA TRBV4-1
TGTGCCAGCAGCTTGAATCTCCGCAGGAACACTGAAGCTTTCTTT CASSLNLRRNTEAFF NA TRBJ1-1 NA TRBV5-8
TGTGCCAGCAACGGTGACTCCCAAGAGACCCAGTACTTC CASNGDSQETQYF NA TRBJ2-5 NA TRBV9
TGTGCCAGCAGCCAAGGCAGGGGGGCCGGTTGGCCCCTCCACTTT CASSQGRGAGWPLHF NA TRBJ1-6 TRBD1 TRBV14
TGTGCCAGCAGCTCGTCGGGACAGGGAGATGAAAAACTGTTTTTT CASSSSGQGDEKLFF few TRBJ1-4 TRBD1 TRBV11-2
TGTGCCAGCAGCTTAGATCGGTATTCACCCCTCCACTTT CASSLDRYSPLHF NA TRBJ1-6 NA TRBV11-3
TGTGCCAGCAGCTCTGGGGACGAAAACAATGAGCAGTTCTTC CASSSGDENNEQFF NA TRBJ2-1 NA TRBV5-6
TGTGCCAGCAGTTACCGGGGCAATCAGCCCCAGCATTTT CASSYRGNQPQHF NA TRBJ1-5 NA TRBV6-5
TGTGCCAGCAGTGGAGACCGGCCGCGCTACACCTTC CASSGDRPRYTF NA TRBJ1-2 NA TRBV2
TGTGCCAGCTCAACATCTAGCGGCCAAGAGACCCAGTACTTC CASSTSSGQETQYF NA TRBJ2-5 TRBD2 TRBV18
TGCGCCAGCAGCCAAGGTCCCCCCCGAGAGACCCAGTACTTC CASSQGPPRETQYF once TRBJ2-5 NA TRBV4-1
TGCGCCAGCAGCCAAGGCAGGGCAGTTGGTAATGAGCAGTTCTTC CASSQGRAVGNEQFF NA TRBJ2-1 NA TRBV4-3
TGTGCCAGCAGCTATCCGGGACAGGGATTTACTGAAGCTTTCTTT CASSYPGQGFTEAFF NA TRBJ1-1 TRBD1 TRBV5-6
TGTGCCAGCAGCTTTACGGGGACAGGAATAAACTATGGCTACACCTTC CASSFTGTGINYGYTF NA TRBJ1-2 TRBD1 TRBV13
TGTGCCAGCAGCGTAGGGTCTTCCAGCCCATACACCGGGGAGCTGTTTTTT CASSVGSSSPYTGELFF NA TRBJ2-2 NA TRBV9
TGTGCCAGCAGCGCCCCATCTGGGCTCACAGATACGCAGTATTTT CASSAPSGLTDTQYF NA TRBJ2-3 NA TRBV9
TGTGCTAGTGGCTTGGACAGTTACGAGCAGTACTTC CASGLDSYEQYF once TRBJ2-7 NA TRBV12-5
TGTGCCAGCAGTTTATCTCTGCCTAGCGGGGCTGAGACCCAGTACTTC CASSLSLPSGAETQYF NA TRBJ2-5 TRBD2 TRBV27